A single TCR beta chain is shown here with its context. The data were obtained in a study of early T cells in non-severe SARS-CoV-2 infection. In the study overall: With bulk RNA from unsorted whole blood as input, sequencing yielded unpaired chains.

Unique molecular identifier tags were affixed to discrete cDNA molecules. MiXCR was run by TCRdb on the 5' RACE reads, yielding one entry per CDR3 protein. Of 60,000 to 70,000 distinct CDR3 sequences detected, around 8.7% appear once; the ten largest clones hold about 3.5%. The sample comprised whole blood. The TCR sequence derives from an adult who was a healthcare worker with PCR-confirmed SARS-CoV-2 infection or an uninfected control (not recorded which).

The CDR3: CAISGTPGDYEQYF. CDR3 nucleotides: TGTGCCATCAGTGGAACCCCGGGGGACTACGAGCAGTACTTC. V is TRBV10-3 and J is TRBJ2-7, with a weak D call TRBD2 (6 bases). This CDR3 spans 14 amino acids. The V end was cut by 4 bases, the J end by 3 bases, with 13 bases between. The germline gives CDR1 ENHRY, CDR2 SYGVKD.